The rows below give T cell receptor beta chains drawn from one sample of a study of blood T cell repertoires in COVID-19. TCRdb's copy holds only in-frame clones and misses some; the assay was immunoSEQ multiplex PCR. The data hold more than 45,000 clones, with around nine tenths observed a single time. The sequenced sample consisted of peripheral blood. The receptor source for this set is a man between 60 and 75 years old with active or convalescent COVID-19. Each CDR3 is given with its conserved first and last residue. The D gene is left open where the match is weak.

j_gene,d_gene,v_gene,CDR3nt,CDR3aa
TRBJ1-1,NA,TRBV27,TGTGCCAGCAGCCCCGGGGGGACTGAAGCTTTCTTT,CASSPGGTEAFF
TRBJ1-4,TRBD1,TRBV7-6,TGTGCCAGCAGCCGCGACAGGGAATCGATCCTGTTTTTT,CASSRDRESILFF
TRBJ1-6,NA,TRBV2,TGTGCCAGCACCTTCAATTCACCCCTCCACTTT,CASTFNSPLHF
TRBJ1-1,NA,TRBV29-1,TGCAGCGTTTGGGAGAGGGCAGGCGGGATGAACACTGAAGCTTTCTTT,CSVWERAGGMNTEAFF
TRBJ2-6,TRBD1,TRBV7-3,TGTGCCAGCAGCTTAATGCAGGGACAGGGGAGAAACTCTGGGGCCAACGTCCTGACTTTC,CASSLMQGQGRNSGANVLTF
TRBJ1-5,TRBD1,TRBV6-1,TGTGCCAGCAGTGAAGCCGGGACAGGTTTTCGGCCCCAGCATTTT,CASSEAGTGFRPQHF
TRBJ2-7,NA,TRBV2,TGTGCCAGCAGTGTAGACAGGGACTTCCCCTCCTACGAGCAGTACTTC,CASSVDRDFPSYEQYF
TRBJ2-3,TRBD2,TRBV5-1,TGCGCCAGCAGCTTAGGGACTAGCGTGGGGACTAGCACAGATACGCAGTATTTT,CASSLGTSVGTSTDTQYF
TRBJ2-5,TRBD2,TRBV28,TGTGCCAGCAGGTCCGCGGGGGGGCCGGAGACCCAGTACTTC,CASRSAGGPETQYF
TRBJ2-7,TRBD2,TRBV4-2,TGTGCCAGCAGCCAAGATCCTAGCGGCCTCTACGAGCAGTACTTC,CASSQDPSGLYEQYF
TRBJ1-1,TRBD1,TRBV29-1,TGCAGCGTTGGGGCCGGGACAGGGAACACTGAAGCTTTCTTT,CSVGAGTGNTEAFF